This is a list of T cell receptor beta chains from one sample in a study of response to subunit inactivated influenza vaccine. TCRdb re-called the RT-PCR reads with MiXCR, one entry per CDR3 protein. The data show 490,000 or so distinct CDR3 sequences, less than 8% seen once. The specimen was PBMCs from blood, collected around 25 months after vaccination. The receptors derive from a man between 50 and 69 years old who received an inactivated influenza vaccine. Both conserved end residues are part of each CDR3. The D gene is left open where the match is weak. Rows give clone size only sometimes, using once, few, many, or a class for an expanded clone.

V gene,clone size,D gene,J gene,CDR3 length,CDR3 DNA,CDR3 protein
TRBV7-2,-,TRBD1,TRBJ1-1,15,TGTGCCAGCAGCTTAGTGGGCCGGACAGGAACTGAAGCTTTCTTT,CASSLVGRTGTEAFF
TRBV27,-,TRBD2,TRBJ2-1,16,TGTGCCAGCAGTTCCCTTACTAGCGGGGTTTACAATGAGCAGTTCTTC,CASSSLTSGVYNEQFF
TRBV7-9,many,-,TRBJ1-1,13,TGTGCCAGCAGCTTATCGGGTCCGCAGCATGCTTTCTTT,CASSLSGPQHAFF
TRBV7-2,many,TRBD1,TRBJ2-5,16,TGTGCCAGCAGCGAGCAGTACAGGGGGCAACGGGAGACCCAGTACTTC,CASSEQYRGQRETQYF
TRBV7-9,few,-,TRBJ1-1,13,TGTGCCAGCAGCTCAATGGTCGGGGGAGAAGCTTTCTTT,CASSSMVGGEAFF
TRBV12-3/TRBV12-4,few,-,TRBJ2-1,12,TGTGCCAGCATGGGGGGGCCTGGTGAGCAGTTCTTC,CASMGGPGEQFF
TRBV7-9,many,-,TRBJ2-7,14,TGTGCCAGCAGCTTAGACCGGCAGTCCTACGAGCAGTACTTC,CASSLDRQSYEQYF
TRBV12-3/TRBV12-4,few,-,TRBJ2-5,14,TGTGCCAGCAGTCACTCGGGACTTCAAGAGACCCAGTACTTC,CASSHSGLQETQYF
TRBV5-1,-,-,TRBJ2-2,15,TGCGCCAGCAAGGGCACTGCCGCGAACACCGGGGAGCTGTTTTTT,CASKGTAANTGELFF
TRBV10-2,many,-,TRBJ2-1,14,TGCGCCAGCAGTGTTTCCCGGTTAAACAATGAGCAGTTCTTC,CASSVSRLNNEQFF
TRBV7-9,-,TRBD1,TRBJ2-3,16,TGTGCCAGCAGTGAATGGACAGGGAGTTTGACAGATACGCAGTATTTT,CASSEWTGSLTDTQYF
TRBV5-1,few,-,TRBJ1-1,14,TGCGCCAGCAGCTTGGGTGACCCGAACGCTGAAGCTTTCTTT,CASSLGDPNAEAFF
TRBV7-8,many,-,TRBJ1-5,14,TGTGCCAGCAGCTTAGCGTCGGGTAATCAGCCCCAGCATTTT,CASSLASGNQPQHF
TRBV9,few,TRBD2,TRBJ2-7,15,TGTGCCAGCAGCGTTGGCGGGAGGGCCTATGCCGAGCAGTACTTC,CASSVGGRAYAEQYF
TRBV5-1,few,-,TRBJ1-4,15,TGCGCCAGCAGCTTGGCAGGGGCGCGTGGTGAAAAACTGTTTTTT,CASSLAGARGEKLFF
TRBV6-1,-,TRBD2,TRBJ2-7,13,TGTGCCACCAAAAACGGGGGGGCGTCCGAGCAGTACTTC,CATKNGGASEQYF
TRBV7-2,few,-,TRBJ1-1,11,TGTGCCAGCGGGCAATACACTGAAGCTTTCTTT,CASGQYTEAFF
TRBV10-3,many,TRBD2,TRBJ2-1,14,TGTGCCATCAGTGAGCTAGCGGGAGGTGGGGAGCAGTTCTTC,CAISELAGGGEQFF
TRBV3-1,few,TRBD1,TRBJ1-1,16,TGTGCCAGCAGCCATGCCCCCGGGACAGGGGGCGCGGGAGCTTTCTTT,CASSHAPGTGGAGAFF
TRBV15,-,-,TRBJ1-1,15,TGTGCCACCAGCAGAGTGCCGGGGAGGAACACTGAAGCTTTCTTT,CATSRVPGRNTEAFF
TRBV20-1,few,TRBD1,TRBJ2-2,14,TGCAGTGCCCCGGACAGGGAGAACACCGGGGAGCTGTTTTTT,CSAPDRENTGELFF
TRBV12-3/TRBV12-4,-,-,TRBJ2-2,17,TGTGCCAGCAGTTTATGGGGTCCTCGCTCGAACACCGGGGAGCTGTTTTTT,CASSLWGPRSNTGELFF
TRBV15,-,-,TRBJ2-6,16,TGTGCCACCAGCAGAGATAGGGATTCTGGGGCCAACGTCCTGACTTTC,CATSRDRDSGANVLTF
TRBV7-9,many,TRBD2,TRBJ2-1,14,TGTGCCGGACAGACTAGCGGGGCAGACAATGAGCAGTTCTTC,CAGQTSGADNEQFF
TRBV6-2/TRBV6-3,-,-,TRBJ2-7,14,TGTGCCAGCGTTACCCGTCGGGGCGCCTACGAGCAGTACTTC,CASVTRRGAYEQYF
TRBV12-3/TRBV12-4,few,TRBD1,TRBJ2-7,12,TGTGCCAGCAGTCATACAGGGGGGGAGCAGTACTTC,CASSHTGGEQYF
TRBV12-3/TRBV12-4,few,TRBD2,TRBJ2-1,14,TGTGCCAGCAGTTTAGCCACTAGCGGGGTTGAGCAGTTCTTC,CASSLATSGVEQFF
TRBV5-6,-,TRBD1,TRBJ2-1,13,TGTGCCAGCAGCTTCACAGGGGGAAATGAGCAGTTCTTC,CASSFTGGNEQFF
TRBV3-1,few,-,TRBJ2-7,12,TGTGCCAGCAGCCATCGGGGTTACGAGCAGTACTTC,CASSHRGYEQYF
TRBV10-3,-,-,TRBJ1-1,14,TGTGCCATCAGGCAGGGTGGGTTAGGCACTGAAGCTTTCTTT,CAIRQGGLGTEAFF
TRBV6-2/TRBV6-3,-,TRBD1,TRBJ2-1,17,TGTGCCAGCAGTTCCCCCCCGGGGACAGGACCCTACAATGAGCAGTTCTTC,CASSSPPGTGPYNEQFF
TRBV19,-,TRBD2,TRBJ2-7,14,TGTGCCAGTAGTATTGCTAGCGGGAGCAACGAGCAGTACTTC,CASSIASGSNEQYF
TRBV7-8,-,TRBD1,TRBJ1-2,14,TGTGCCAGCAGCTTAGCCGGGACAGGGTATGGCTACACCTTC,CASSLAGTGYGYTF
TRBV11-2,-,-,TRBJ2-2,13,TGTGCCAGCAGCCTCAGGGATCTTGGGGAGCTGTTTTTT,CASSLRDLGELFF
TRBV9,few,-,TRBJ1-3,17,TGTGCCAGCAGCCCCCGAGGTGGGGGTGCGGCTGGAAACACCATATATTTT,CASSPRGGGAAGNTIYF
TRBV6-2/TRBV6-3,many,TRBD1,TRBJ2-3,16,TGTGCCAGCAGTTACTCGACAGGGAGTAGGACAGATACGCAGTATTTT,CASSYSTGSRTDTQYF
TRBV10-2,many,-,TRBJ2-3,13,TGCGCCAGCAGTGAGGTCTCCGCGGATACGCAGTATTTT,CASSEVSADTQYF
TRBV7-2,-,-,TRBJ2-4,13,TGTGCCAGCAGCTTACTCCAGGGAGGCGCTCAGTACTTC,CASSLLQGGAQYF
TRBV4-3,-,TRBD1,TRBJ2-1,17,TGCGCCAGCAGCCAAGATCTAAGGACAGGGGGTCTCAATGAGCAGTTCTTC,CASSQDLRTGGLNEQFF
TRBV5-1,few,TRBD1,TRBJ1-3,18,TGCGCCAGCAGCTTGAGAACGGGACAGGGGGAGAGTGGAAACACCATATATTTT,CASSLRTGQGESGNTIYF
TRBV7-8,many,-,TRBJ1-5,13,TGTGCCAGCAGCCCCGGACAGTTTGGGCCCCAGCATTTT,CASSPGQFGPQHF
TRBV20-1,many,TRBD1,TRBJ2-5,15,TGCAGTGCTAGCATTTTAGGGGGCGAGGAAGAGACCCAGTACTTC,CSASILGGEEETQYF
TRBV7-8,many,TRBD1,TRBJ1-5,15,TGTGCCAGCAGCACTTCCGACAGGGGCAATCAGCCCCAGCATTTT,CASSTSDRGNQPQHF
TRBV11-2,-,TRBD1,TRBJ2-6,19,TGTGCCAGCAGCTTAGTTGATGGGTTCTGGGACAGTGGGGCCAACGTCCTGACTTTC,CASSLVDGFWDSGANVLTF
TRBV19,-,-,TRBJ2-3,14,TGTGCCAGTAGTATAGCCCAGGGCACAGATACGCAGTATTTT,CASSIAQGTDTQYF
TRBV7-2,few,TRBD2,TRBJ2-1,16,TGTGCCAGCAGCCCACGACTAGCGGGGCCGCGGGTTGAGCAGTTCTTC,CASSPRLAGPRVEQFF
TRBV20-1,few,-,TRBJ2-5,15,TGCAGTGCTAGAGAAAGGAGAACAGGCGGAGGGACCCAGTACTTC,CSARERRTGGGTQYF
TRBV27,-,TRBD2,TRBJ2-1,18,TGTGCCAGCAGTTTAAGTGTTCGGCTAGCGGGAGTTGGTCCTGAGCAGTTCTTC,CASSLSVRLAGVGPEQFF
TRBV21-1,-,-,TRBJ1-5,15,TGTGCCAGCAGCAATCCGCAGGGGGCAGGACAGCCCCAGCATTTT,CASSNPQGAGQPQHF
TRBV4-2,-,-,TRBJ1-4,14,TGTGCCAGCAGCCAAGACCGTCAGACTGAAAAACTGTTTTTT,CASSQDRQTEKLFF
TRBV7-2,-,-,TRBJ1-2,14,TGTGCCAGCAGCTTAAATGTGCTGGGCTATGGCTACACCTTC,CASSLNVLGYGYTF
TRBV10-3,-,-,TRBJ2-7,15,TGTGCCATCCGGGGGGCAGGGAACGGGGCCTACGAGCAGTACTTC,CAIRGAGNGAYEQYF
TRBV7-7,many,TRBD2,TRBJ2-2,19,TGTGCTAGCAGCTTAGGAAGCTCAAGGACTAGCGGACCCACGGGGGAGCTGTTTTTT,CASSLGSSRTSGPTGELFF
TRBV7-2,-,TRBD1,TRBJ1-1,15,TGTGCCAGCAGCCGGGACAGGGGGGTTGGTACTGAAGCTTTCTTT,CASSRDRGVGTEAFF
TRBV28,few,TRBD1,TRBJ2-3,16,TGTGCCAGCAGTGATGGGACAGACCGGTACACAGATACGCAGTATTTT,CASSDGTDRYTDTQYF